A selection of T cell receptor beta chains follows, all from one sample in a study of blood T cell repertoires in COVID-19. Here immunoSEQ multiplex PCR was the method, and the copy in TCRdb shows in-frame clones only, minus some. The table lists approximately 180,000 clones, about nine tenths of them singletons, with 1.5% to 2% in the top ten. The sequencing sample was made of peripheral blood. The receptors were gathered from a woman aged 45-60 years with acute or convalescent COVID-19. The conserved cysteine and the conserved F or W are not part of the CDR3 here. The order of the fields is CDR3 protein, V gene, clone size. Only some rows state a clone size, as once, few, many or a class for expanded clones.

ASKRAIYSPLH | TRBV2 | NA
ASSLVAGARNEQF | TRBV5-1 | once
ASSSPRGGLTEAF | TRBV6-2/TRBV6-3 | NA
AWREAGTYNEQF | TRBV30 | NA
ASSLRGLPSSYEQY | TRBV9 | NA
ASSTRTSGGAGETQY | TRBV7-9 | NA
ASSLWTGTGSYNEQF | TRBV3-1/TRBV3-2 | NA
ASSHRTGSSYNEQF | TRBV27 | NA
ASTGVMAIWREGYEQY | TRBV28 | NA
ASSVEVGAVELF | TRBV9 | NA
ASSSTGLAGLETQY | TRBV5-4 | NA
AWSLGQVNQPQH | TRBV30 | NA
ASSLGGQVHTEAF | TRBV7-2 | NA
ASSFPGQGALVRNSAEAF | TRBV5-1 | NA
ASSPPRLAGANNEQF | TRBV11-3 | NA
ASSLVQLQETQY | TRBV7-9 | NA
ASSLVAGDANYGYT | TRBV7-2 | NA
ASSLGGVNTEAF | TRBV7-2 | NA
ASSPLSGNQPQH | TRBV18 | NA
ASGRSTAEQY | TRBV9 | few
ASSLTGGAGDTQY | TRBV9 | NA
AWSVKGHIYGYT | TRBV30 | NA
ASSSRTSGGVDTQY | TRBV6-5 | once
ASSFRLAGVDTQY | TRBV3-1/TRBV3-2 | NA
ASSLFYSNQPQH | TRBV27 | NA
ASSQAWVRAARYNEQF | TRBV4-1 | NA
ASSPRDTGGYT | TRBV6-2/TRBV6-3 | NA
ASKELGALSNEQF | TRBV19 | NA
ASSPGLQETQY | TRBV9 | NA
ASSYSTGTYSYEQY | TRBV6-5 | NA
ATGQTNTEAF | TRBV6-5 | once
ALGLAGVTGELF | TRBV6-5 | NA
ASTQGNYGYT | TRBV5-4 | once
ASSPSSRRFNEKLF | TRBV2 | NA
AWSATVYSGNTIY | TRBV30 | NA
ASSLPQGLAGGTYEQY | TRBV7-2 | once
ASSYALAESYNEQF | TRBV4-1 | NA